A selection of T cell receptor beta chains follows, all from one sample in a study of blood T cell repertoires in COVID-19. The table came from immunoSEQ multiplex PCR; TCRdb's copy has only in-frame clones and leaves some out. The profile shows approximately 200,000 clones, roughly 77% of them singletons. The sequencing input was peripheral blood. These receptors all stem from a woman over 75 with COVID-19, enrolled during active disease. Each CDR3 is given with its conserved first and last residue. D genes are given only for firm matches. A clone size is listed for some rows: how often the clone was seen (once, few, many), or a class if it is expanded.

clone size	V gene	J gene	D gene	CDR3 protein	CDR3 DNA
NA	TRBV4-1	TRBJ1-2	TRBD1	CASSQLGRGQGGYTF	TGCGCCAGCAGCCAGCTCGGCAGGGGGCAAGGTGGCTACACCTTC
once	TRBV19	TRBJ2-2	TRBD1	CASSTSTGGWGELFF	TGTGCCAGTAGTACATCGACAGGGGGCTGGGGGGAGCTGTTTTTT
NA	TRBV4-1	TRBJ2-2	NA	CASSQRYPGELFF	TGCGCCAGCAGCCAGAGGTACCCCGGGGAGCTGTTTTTT
few	TRBV2	TRBJ1-1	NA	CASSRTEKNTEAFF	TGTGCCAGCAGTAGGACAGAAAAGAACACTGAAGCTTTCTTT
NA	TRBV5-5	TRBJ2-5	NA	CASSLGFGLETQYF	TGTGCCAGCAGCTTGGGTTTCGGGTTAGAGACCCAGTACTTC
NA	TRBV5-1	TRBJ2-7	NA	CASGPGGAYEQYF	TGCGCCAGCGGGCCCGGGGGTGCCTACGAGCAGTACTTC
NA	TRBV27	TRBJ2-7	TRBD1	CASRTRTGTGEQYF	TGTGCCAGCAGGACCAGGACAGGGACAGGGGAGCAGTACTTC
NA	TRBV29-1	TRBJ2-5	TRBD1	CSVTGVETQYF	TGCAGCGTAACAGGGGTGGAGACCCAGTACTTC
NA	TRBV30	TRBJ1-1	NA	CAWGRQLNTEAFF	TGTGCCTGGGGTAGACAGTTGAACACTGAAGCTTTCTTT
NA	TRBV27	TRBJ2-3	TRBD1	CASKVRGNTDTQYF	TGTGCCAGCAAGGTCAGGGGGAACACAGATACGCAGTATTTT
NA	TRBV19	TRBJ2-2	NA	CASTIGVNTGELFF	TGTGCCAGTACCATAGGGGTGAACACCGGGGAGCTGTTTTTT
NA	TRBV7-9	TRBJ1-1	NA	CASSEDLSTEAFF	TGTGCCAGCAGCGAAGATTTGAGCACTGAAGCTTTCTTT
NA	TRBV7-3	TRBJ2-5	TRBD1	CASSPQGAAETQYF	TGTGCCAGCAGCCCACAGGGGGCGGCAGAGACCCAGTACTTC
once	TRBV18	TRBJ2-5	NA	CASSPLVESETQYF	TGTGCCAGCTCACCACTCGTGGAGTCTGAGACCCAGTACTTC
NA	TRBV6-1	TRBJ2-7	NA	CASSELKSSVPYEQYF	TGTGCCAGCAGTGAATTGAAGTCTAGCGTCCCTTACGAGCAGTACTTC
NA	TRBV5-1	TRBJ2-7	TRBD2	CASSLGILAGGLRGRYEQYF	TGCGCCAGCAGCTTGGGGATCCTAGCGGGAGGGCTCCGAGGTCGCTACGAGCAGTACTTC